This TCR beta chain emerged from a study of CD4 and CD8 cells across lung adenocarcinoma regions. Each CDR3 protein gets one entry after TCRdb re-called the PCR reads with MiXCR. Of some 20,000 distinct CDR3 sequences in the sample, less than 70% were seen once. The CDR3 totals 11 residues. Per the germline V gene, CDR1 is DFQATT and CDR2 is SNEGSKA (reference sequence). Between the trimmed V and J ends, which lost 4 bases and 6 bases, there was a span of 8 bases. Input material: CD8+ T cells from the center of a lung tumor. The rearrangement links TRBV20-1 to TRBJ2-3; D gene uncertain. This receptor was taken from a female donor with lung adenocarcinoma. The CD4 and CD8 labels of this study may be unreliable. CDR3 nucleotides: TGCAGTGCTAAGACTGTCGATACGCAGTATTTT. Its protein product is CSAKTVDTQYF.